This is a list of T cell receptor beta chains from one sample in a study of shared clonotypes between healthy human individuals. Using immunoSEQ multiplex PCR, the repertoire was profiled, and TCRdb retains in-frame clones only, with some absent. The sample lists 650,000 to 800,000 clones; 55% to 80% were seen once. What was sequenced was memory CD4+ T cells sorted from blood. These receptors all stem from a woman aged 30 to 39 in good health. Each CDR3 is given with its conserved first and last residue. A clone size is listed for some rows: how often the clone was seen (once, few, many), or a class if it is expanded.

clone_size v_call cdr3_aa
NA TRBV6-1 CASRGTRGYPEQYF
NA TRBV7-2 CASSFSGRQTKNIQYF
NA TRBV27 CASSNMMNTEAFF
NA TRBV29-1 CSVWTASTEAFF
NA TRBV29-1 CSASGPGTDTQYF
NA TRBV6-5 CASSSRRRDWETQYF
few TRBV6-1 CASSEGRGTVAKNIQYF
few TRBV6-5 CASIGGQNGYTF
many TRBV19 CASSSLAGAYNEQFF
once TRBV2 CASSVEGLNTEAFF
NA TRBV5-1 CASSLGLAGTDTQYF
NA TRBV19 CASKSDYQETQYF
NA TRBV5-4 CASSSGTGEYNEQFF
NA TRBV11-1 CASTLGGGLGTQYF
NA TRBV7-2 CASRFDRLTGELFF
NA TRBV28 CATHRTGKRNGYTF
NA TRBV7-8 CASSLARGSVTEAFF
NA TRBV7-9 CASSTGGGTDTQYF
NA TRBV19 CASSTRFSDTQYF
NA TRBV27 CASSPLDRTEQFF
NA TRBV6-5 CASSYQGIQGRQGYTF
NA TRBV7-2 CASSLATGTGGDGYNSPLHF
NA TRBV5-1 CASGPGQGMFETQYF
NA TRBV7-9 CASSFGGSLREQYF
NA TRBV19 CAISPQGGGELFF